Given below is one T cell receptor (beta chain) in context. Data came from immunoSEQ multiplex PCR; TCRdb stores just in-frame clones and leaves some out. The sample lists about 200,000 clones; 85% to 90% were seen once. This sample was included in a study of blood T cell repertoires in COVID-19. About the study: The analysed material was cDNA or gDNA that came from T cells, B-cell-depleted T cells, or PBMCs.

The junction had 6 bases not matched to a gene; V was cut back by 1 base and J by 0 bases. This CDR3 has 18 amino acids. CDR1 SGHAT and CDR2 FQNNGV come from the germline V gene. This chain uses TRBV11-2 with TRBJ2-1, with 10 bases aligning to TRBD2. The sequencing input was peripheral blood. The receptor comes from a woman between 65 and 79 years old with acute or convalescent COVID-19. This chain's CDR3 is CASSLVVLAGPSYNEQFF. The CDR3 DNA reads as TGTGCCAGCAGCTTAGTAGTACTAGCGGGACCCTCCTACAATGAGCAGTTCTTC.